The next 14 T cell receptor beta chains were all read from a single sample in a study of response to subunit inactivated influenza vaccine. TCRdb reanalysed the RT-PCR reads using MiXCR and keeps one entry per CDR3 protein. The sample yields 150,000 to 200,000 distinct CDR3 sequences, approximately 12% seen once. These data were likewise used in another study, on T cells expressing NK-cell markers. Per that study: 5'RACE template switching built TCR beta cDNA with unique molecular identifiers.

The material was CD8+ T cells sorted from PBMCs, obtained 11 to 12 days after vaccination. The receptors stem from a man aged 45-60 years who received an inactivated influenza vaccine.

This clonotype was counted a few times. This chain joins TRBV6-5 and TRBJ2-5; 9 bases map to TRBD1. CDR1 is MNHEY and CDR2 is SVGAGI in the germline V gene. Trimming cost V 0 bases and J 5 bases; bases outside gene matches: 4. The CDR3 has 15 residues. CDR3: CASSYSTGGRETQYF. The CDR3 nucleotides read TGTGCCAGCAGTTACTCGACAGGGGGGAGGGAGACCCAGTACTTC.

V is TRBV12-3 or TRBV12-4 and J is TRBJ1-2; perhaps TRBD1 as D (5 bases). The germline V and J ends were trimmed by 5 bases and 6 bases, with 13 bases remaining between them. This CDR3 comprises 13 residues. CDR3 DNA: TGTGCCAGCAGTCCCTACCAACAGGATGGCTACACCTTC. It is translated as CASSPYQQDGYTF.

This clonotype has at least ten counts. The chain has TRBV19 and TRBJ2-2, with unresolved D. CDR1 is LNHDA and CDR2 is SQIVND in the germline V gene (reference sequence). V lost 4 bases and J lost 6, with 6 bases in between. The CDR3 runs to 12 residues. CDR3 sequence (DNA): TGTGCCAGTAGTAGGTGGTCCGGGGAGCTGTTTTTT. It yields the protein CASSRWSGELFF.

This clonotype was recorded at least ten times. The CDR3 sequence is CASSSWNTEAFF. The CDR3 coding sequence is TGTGCCAGCAGCTCTTGGAACACTGAAGCTTTCTTT. V usage is TRBV7-9 and J usage is TRBJ1-1; D gene unclear. The germline CDR1 and CDR2 sequences are SEHNR and FQNEAQ (reference sequence). V was shortened by 4 bases and J by 1 base, with 4 bases between the two germline ends. The CDR3 has 12 residues.

This clonotype was seen a few times. The rearrangement links TRBV12-3 or TRBV12-4 to TRBJ2-7; 10 bases fit TRBD1. The V and J ends lost 6 bases and 3 bases, in that order; junction bases with no gene match: 5. The CDR3 is made up of 14 amino acids. CDR3 region: CASSSGTGDYEQYF. The CDR3 region has the DNA TGTGCCAGCAGCTCCGGGACAGGGGACTACGAGCAGTACTTC.

The sample holds a few counts of this clonotype. As DNA, the CDR3 is TGTGCCAGCAGCGGTACAGGGTACGGAGGGGGAGATACGCAGTATTTT. As protein: CASSGTGYGGGDTQYF. V usage is TRBV9 and J usage is TRBJ2-3; D possibly uses TRBD1 or TRBD2 (6 bases each). This CDR3 spans 16 amino acids. In germline, CDR1 is SGDLS, CDR2 YYNGEE. V lost 3 bases and J 5 bases, leaving 19 bases between the germline ends.

This clonotype was seen ten or more times. The CDR3 DNA is TGTGCCAGCAGTTACTCGATCGCCGGGACTAGCGGGATGCCCACCAAAAATGAGCAGTTCTTC. Encoded protein: CASSYSIAGTSGMPTKNEQFF. This rearrangement joins TRBV6-2 or TRBV6-3 to TRBJ2-1, with TRBD2 matching over 13 bases. Trimming cost V 0 bases and J 7 bases; bases outside gene matches: 18. Germline CDR1 MNHEY, CDR2 SVGEGT. The CDR3 contains 21 residues.

The genes are TRBV10-3 and TRBJ2-5; no firm D call. In germline, CDR1 is ENHRY, CDR2 SYGVKD. The CDR3 is made up of 14 amino acids. Between the trimmed V and J ends, which lost 8 bases and 5 bases, there was a span of 18 bases. This chain's CDR3 is CAIASGRTVETQYF. Here the CDR3 DNA reads TGTGCCATCGCCTCGGGCAGGACGGTGGAGACCCAGTACTTC.

In its sample, this clonotype was seen a few times. The chain is built from TRBV2 and TRBJ2-7; 7 nucleotides match TRBD1. With V trimmed by 6 bases and J by 6 bases, 2 bases remained unmatched. Germline CDR1 SNHLY, CDR2 FYNNEI. The CDR3 loop spans 11 amino acids. The CDR3 loop is CASRTGLEQYF. The CDR3 nucleotides are TGTGCCAGCAGGACAGGGCTCGAGCAGTACTTC.

The chain is built from TRBV12-3 or TRBV12-4 and TRBJ2-7; D gene ambiguous. The CDR3 spans 14 residues. Trimming removed 3 bases at V and 2 bases at J, with 11 bases between. The DNA for the CDR3 is TGTGCCAGCAGTTTTGGTTCAAAGACCTACGAGCAGTACTTC. It is translated as CASSFGSKTYEQYF.

This rearrangement joins TRBV29-1 to TRBJ2-7; 8 bases fit TRBD2. The CDR3 extends over 13 amino acids. The germline CDR1 and CDR2 sequences are SQVTM and ANQGSEA. V lost 8 bases and J lost 2; bases outside the gene matches: 8. CDR3 amino acids: CSIGGGDTYEQYF. The CDR3 DNA reads TGCAGCATCGGGGGGGGTGATACCTACGAGCAGTACTTC.

The sample holds a few counts of this clonotype. V usage is TRBV30 and J usage is TRBJ1-1; 7 nucleotides agree with TRBD1. The CDR3 runs 13 residues. V shed 2 bases and J 3 bases; nucleotides not matched to a gene: 3. CDR1 and CDR2 (germline): GTSNPN, SVGIG (reference sequence). This chain's CDR3 is CAWSLGGYTEAFF. The CDR3 region has the DNA TGTGCCTGGAGTTTAGGGGGCTACACTGAAGCTTTCTTT.

There are a few counts of this clonotype. The chain combines TRBV12-3 or TRBV12-4 with TRBJ2-1; 8 bases are a match to TRBD2. J was trimmed by 8 bases and V by 6 bases; bases with no gene match: 12. This CDR3 is built from 15 residues. CDR3 loop: CASRPGTSFFDEQFF. The CDR3 nucleotides are TGTGCCAGCAGGCCAGGGACTAGTTTTTTCGATGAGCAGTTCTTC.

This clonotype is medium-sized. This sequence joins TRBV6-1 and TRBJ1-2; D ambiguous. The germline V and J ends were trimmed by 4 bases and 0 bases, with 9 bases remaining between them. Germline V gene sequence: CDR1 MNHNS, CDR2 SASEGT. The CDR3 loop spans 14 amino acids. CDR3 residues: CASSGTPANYGYTF. CDR3 coding DNA: TGTGCCAGCAGTGGGACCCCTGCTAACTATGGCTACACCTTC.